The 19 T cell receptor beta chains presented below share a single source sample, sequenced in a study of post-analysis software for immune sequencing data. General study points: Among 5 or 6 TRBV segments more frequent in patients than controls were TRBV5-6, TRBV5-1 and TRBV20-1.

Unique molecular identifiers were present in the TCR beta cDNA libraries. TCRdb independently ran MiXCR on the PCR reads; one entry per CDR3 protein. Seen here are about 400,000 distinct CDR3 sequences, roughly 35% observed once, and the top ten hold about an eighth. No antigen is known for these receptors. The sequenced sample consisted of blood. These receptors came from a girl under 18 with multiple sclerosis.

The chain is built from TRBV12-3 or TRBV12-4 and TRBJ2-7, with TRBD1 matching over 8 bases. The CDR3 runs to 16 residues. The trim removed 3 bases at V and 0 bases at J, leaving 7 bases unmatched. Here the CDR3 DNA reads TGTGCCAGCAGTTTGGGATACAGGGGGAACTCCTACGAGCAGTACTTC. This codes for CASSLGYRGNSYEQYF.

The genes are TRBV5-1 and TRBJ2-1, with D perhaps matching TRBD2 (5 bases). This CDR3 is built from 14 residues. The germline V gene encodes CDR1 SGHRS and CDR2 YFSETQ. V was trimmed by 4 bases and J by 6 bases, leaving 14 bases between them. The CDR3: CASSLAPGPNEQFF. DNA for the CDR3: TGCGCCAGCAGCCTAGCACCCGGCCCCAATGAGCAGTTCTTC.

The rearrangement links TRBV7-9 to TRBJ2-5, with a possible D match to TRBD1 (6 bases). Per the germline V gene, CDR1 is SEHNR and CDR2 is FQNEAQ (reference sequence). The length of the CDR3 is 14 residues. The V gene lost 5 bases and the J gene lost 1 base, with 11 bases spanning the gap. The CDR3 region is CASSGTLRQETQYF. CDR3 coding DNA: TGTGCCAGCAGCGGGACACTCCGCCAAGAGACCCAGTACTTC.

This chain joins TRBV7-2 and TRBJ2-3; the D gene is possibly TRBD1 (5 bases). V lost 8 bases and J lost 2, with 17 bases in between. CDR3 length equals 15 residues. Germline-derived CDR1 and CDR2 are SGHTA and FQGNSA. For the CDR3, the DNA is TGTGCCAGCTCGACGCCACAGGATTTCACAGATACGCAGTATTTT. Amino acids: CASSTPQDFTDTQYF.

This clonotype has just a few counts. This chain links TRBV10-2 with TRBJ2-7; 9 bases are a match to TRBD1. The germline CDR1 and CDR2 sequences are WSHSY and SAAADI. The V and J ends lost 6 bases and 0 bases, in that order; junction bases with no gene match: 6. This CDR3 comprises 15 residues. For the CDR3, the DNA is TGCGCCAGCAGAGAATACAGGGGGCACTCCTACGAGCAGTACTTC. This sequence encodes CASREYRGHSYEQYF.

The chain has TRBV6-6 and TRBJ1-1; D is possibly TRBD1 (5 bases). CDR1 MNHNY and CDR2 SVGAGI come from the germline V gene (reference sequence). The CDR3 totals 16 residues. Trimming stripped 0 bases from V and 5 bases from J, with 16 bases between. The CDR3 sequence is CASSYSDTRVGTEAFF. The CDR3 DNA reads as TGTGCCAGCAGTTACTCGGACACCAGAGTGGGGACTGAAGCTTTCTTT.

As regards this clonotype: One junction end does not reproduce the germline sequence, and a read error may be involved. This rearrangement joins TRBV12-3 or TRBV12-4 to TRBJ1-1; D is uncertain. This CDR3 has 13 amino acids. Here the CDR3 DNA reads TGTGCCAGCAGTGCCCTAGGGAACACTGAAACTTTCTTT. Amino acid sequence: CASSALGNTETFF.

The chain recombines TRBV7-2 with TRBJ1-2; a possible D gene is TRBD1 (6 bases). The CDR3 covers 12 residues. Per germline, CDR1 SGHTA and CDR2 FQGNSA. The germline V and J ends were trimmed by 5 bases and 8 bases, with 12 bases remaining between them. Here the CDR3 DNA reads TGTGCCAGCAGCCCAGGGGCACAGGGCTACACCTTC. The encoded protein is CASSPGAQGYTF.

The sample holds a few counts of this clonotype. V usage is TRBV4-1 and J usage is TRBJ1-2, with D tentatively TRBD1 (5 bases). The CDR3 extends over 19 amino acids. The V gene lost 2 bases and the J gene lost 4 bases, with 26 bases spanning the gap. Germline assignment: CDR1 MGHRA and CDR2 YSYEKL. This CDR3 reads CASSQPPKRGYQGLYGYTF. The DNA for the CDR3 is TGCGCCAGCAGCCAACCCCCCAAAAGGGGATATCAGGGCCTCTATGGCTACACCTTC.

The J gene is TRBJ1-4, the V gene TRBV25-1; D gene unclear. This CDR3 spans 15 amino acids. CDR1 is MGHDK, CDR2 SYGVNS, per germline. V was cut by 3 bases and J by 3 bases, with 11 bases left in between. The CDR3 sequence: CASSDSGSPNEKLFF. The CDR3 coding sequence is TGTGCCAGCAGTGATTCTGGGAGCCCTAATGAAAAACTGTTTTTT.

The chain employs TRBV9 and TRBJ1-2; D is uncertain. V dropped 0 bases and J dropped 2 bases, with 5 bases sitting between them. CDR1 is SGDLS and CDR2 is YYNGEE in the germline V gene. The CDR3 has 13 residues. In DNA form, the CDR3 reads TGTGCCAGCAGCGTAGTCCCAAACTATGGCTACACCTTC. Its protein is CASSVVPNYGYTF.

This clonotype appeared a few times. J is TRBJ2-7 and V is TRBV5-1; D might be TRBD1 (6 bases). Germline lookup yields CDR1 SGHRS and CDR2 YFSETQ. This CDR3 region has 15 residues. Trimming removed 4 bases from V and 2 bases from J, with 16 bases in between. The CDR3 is CASSESVTGPYEQYF. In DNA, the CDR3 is TGCGCCAGCAGCGAATCAGTGACAGGCCCCTACGAGCAGTACTTC.

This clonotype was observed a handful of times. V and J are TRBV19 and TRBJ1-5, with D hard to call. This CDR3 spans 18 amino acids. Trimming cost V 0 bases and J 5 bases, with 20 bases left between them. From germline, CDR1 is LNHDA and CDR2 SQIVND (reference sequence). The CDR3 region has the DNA TGTGCCAGTAGTATAGAAGCCCGGAATTCAGGCTGGGATCAGCCCCAGCATTTT. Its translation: CASSIEARNSGWDQPQHF.

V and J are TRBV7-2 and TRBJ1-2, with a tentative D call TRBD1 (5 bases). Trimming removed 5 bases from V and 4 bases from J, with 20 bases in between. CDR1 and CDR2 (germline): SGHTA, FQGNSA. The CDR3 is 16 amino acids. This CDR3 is CASSIPGARGLYGYTF. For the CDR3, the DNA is TGTGCCAGCAGCATCCCGGGAGCTAGGGGTCTCTATGGCTACACCTTC.

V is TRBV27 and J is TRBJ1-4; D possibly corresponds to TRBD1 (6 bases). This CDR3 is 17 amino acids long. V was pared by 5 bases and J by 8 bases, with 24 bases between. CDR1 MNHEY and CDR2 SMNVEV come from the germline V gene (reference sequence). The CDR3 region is CASSPPWGAEDSEKLFF. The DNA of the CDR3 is TGTGCCAGCAGTCCCCCGTGGGGGGCAGAGGATAGCGAAAAACTGTTTTTT.

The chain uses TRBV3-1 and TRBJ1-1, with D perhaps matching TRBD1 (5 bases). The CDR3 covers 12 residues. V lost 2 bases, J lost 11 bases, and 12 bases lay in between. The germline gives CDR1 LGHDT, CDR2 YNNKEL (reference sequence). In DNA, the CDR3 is TGTGCCAGCAGCCAACCCGGGACCGGGGCTTTCTTT. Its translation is CASSQPGTGAFF.

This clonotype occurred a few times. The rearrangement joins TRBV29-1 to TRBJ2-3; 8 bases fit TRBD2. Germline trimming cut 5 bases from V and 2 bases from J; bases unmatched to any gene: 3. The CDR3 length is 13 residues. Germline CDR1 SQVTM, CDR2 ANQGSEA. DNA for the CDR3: TGCAGCGTTCGGCGGGGGGACACAGATACGCAGTATTTT. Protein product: CSVRRGDTDTQYF.

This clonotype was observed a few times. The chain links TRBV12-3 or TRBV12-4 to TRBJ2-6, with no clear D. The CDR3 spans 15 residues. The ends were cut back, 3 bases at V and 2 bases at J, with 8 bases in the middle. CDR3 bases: TGTGCCAGCAGTTTGCGCCAGCCTGGGGCCAACGTCCTGACTTTC. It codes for CASSLRQPGANVLTF.

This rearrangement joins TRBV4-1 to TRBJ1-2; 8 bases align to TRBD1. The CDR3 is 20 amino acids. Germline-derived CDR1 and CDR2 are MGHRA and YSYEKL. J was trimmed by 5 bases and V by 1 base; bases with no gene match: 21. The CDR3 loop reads CASSQARTGWTTANQYGYTF. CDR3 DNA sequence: TGCGCCAGCAGCCAAGCCCGGACAGGGTGGACCACAGCGAACCAATATGGCTACACCTTC.